This is a list of T cell receptor beta chains from one sample in a study of blood T cell repertoires in COVID-19. Repertoires were generated with immunoSEQ multiplex PCR, while TCRdb's copy carries only in-frame clones and drops some. The sample lists some 150,000 clones; roughly nine tenths were seen once. The material sequenced was peripheral blood. The receptors come from a woman in her fifties or sixties with active COVID-19. The CDR3 runs from the conserved cysteine through the conserved F or W. The order of the fields is CDR3 protein, CDR3 DNA, D gene, V gene, J gene, clone size. The D gene is left open where the match is weak. For some rows the clone size is stated as once, few or many, or as a class when expanded; others skip it.

CAWGLGASGRYNEQFF	TGTGCCTGGGGGCTTGGGGCTAGCGGGAGATACAATGAGCAGTTCTTC	TRBD2	TRBV30	TRBJ2-1	.
CASSFVRLAAPDTQYF	TGTGCCAGCAGCTTTGTAAGACTAGCGGCCCCCGATACGCAGTATTTT	TRBD2	TRBV7-8	TRBJ2-3	once
CAISEGTGGETQYF	TGTGCCATCAGTGAGGGGACAGGTGGGGAGACCCAGTACTTC	TRBD1	TRBV10-3	TRBJ2-5	.
CASSFPKETQYF	TGTGCCAGCAGCTTTCCCAAAGAGACCCAGTACTTC	.	TRBV7-2	TRBJ2-5	.
CAISVEGLGGRQPQHF	TGTGCCATCAGTGTGGAGGGATTGGGAGGTCGTCAGCCCCAGCATTTT	.	TRBV10-3	TRBJ1-5	.
CASSQDPPRGDRSYEQYF	TGTGCCAGCAGCCAAGATCCCCCGAGAGGCGACAGATCCTACGAGCAGTACTTC	.	TRBV4-2	TRBJ2-7	.
CASSAGTGHFTEAFF	TGTGCCAGCAGTGCCGGGACAGGGCACTTCACTGAAGCTTTCTTT	TRBD1	TRBV28	TRBJ1-1	.
CASSRLAGIRGTDTQYF	TGTGCCAGCAGTCGACTAGCGGGGATTAGAGGAACAGATACGCAGTATTTT	TRBD2	TRBV2	TRBJ2-3	.
CASSTVDQETQYF	TGTGCCAGCAGCACTGTCGACCAAGAGACCCAGTACTTC	.	TRBV5-4	TRBJ2-5	once
CASTGLAANTGELFF	TGTGCCAGCACCGGACTGGCGGCGAACACCGGGGAGCTGTTTTTT	.	TRBV2	TRBJ2-2	.
CASSLRSGGDNSPLHF	TGCGCCAGCAGCCTCCGATCTGGCGGAGATAATTCACCCCTCCACTTT	.	TRBV4-1	TRBJ1-6	few
CAWSVWEAGHYGYTF	TGTGCCTGGAGTGTCTGGGAGGCAGGGCACTATGGCTACACCTTC	.	TRBV30	TRBJ1-2	.
CASREGPYEQYF	TGTGCCAGCCGAGAGGGCCCCTACGAGCAGTACTTC	.	TRBV27	TRBJ2-7	.
CASSSGQAKTEAFF	TGTGCCAGCAGCAGCGGACAGGCGAAGACTGAAGCTTTCTTT	TRBD1	TRBV7-2	TRBJ1-1	.
CASSRQAGFPDTQYF	TGTGCCAGCAGCCGTCAAGCGGGCTTCCCAGATACGCAGTATTTT	.	TRBV11-2	TRBJ2-3	.
CASSLANPGLAGEQFF	TGTGCCAGCAGCTTAGCCAACCCGGGACTAGCGGGAGAGCAGTTCTTC	TRBD2	TRBV7-2	TRBJ2-1	.
CASSLNQGKYGYTF	TGTGCCAGTAGTCTAAACCAGGGGAAGTATGGCTACACCTTC	.	TRBV19	TRBJ1-2	.
CASSPPGLTKMRETQYF	TGTGCCAGCAGTCCCCCCGGACTGACTAAGATGAGAGAGACCCAGTACTTC	.	TRBV28	TRBJ2-5	.
CASSPRTSGYEQYF	TGTGCCAGCAGCCCTCGGACTAGCGGATACGAGCAGTACTTC	TRBD2	TRBV14	TRBJ2-7	.
CASSSVDEQFF	TGTGCCAGCAGTAGCGTAGATGAGCAGTTCTTC	.	TRBV3-1/TRBV3-2	TRBJ2-1	.
CASSQEYPLSGNTIYF	TGTGCCAGCAGCCAAGAGTATCCCTTATCTGGAAACACCATATATTTT	.	TRBV3-1/TRBV3-2	TRBJ1-3	.
CASSLEGLTGEQYF	TGTGCCAGCAGCTTAGAGGGCCTGACGGGCGAGCAGTACTTC	.	TRBV7-3	TRBJ2-7	.
CASSYYESREQYF	TGCGCCAGCAGCTATTACGAGAGTCGCGAGCAGTACTTC	.	TRBV5-1	TRBJ2-7	.
CASTSVSSSNQPQHF	TGTGCCAGCACATCCGTGTCTAGTAGCAATCAGCCCCAGCATTTT	.	TRBV19	TRBJ1-5	few
CASNQGGFGNQPQHF	TGTGCCAGCAATCAAGGGGGATTTGGGAATCAGCCCCAGCATTTT	.	TRBV9	TRBJ1-5	.
CASSSTLGTANGYTF	TGTGCCAGCAGCTCCACCCTTGGGACAGCAAATGGCTACACCTTC	TRBD1	TRBV6-5	TRBJ1-2	.
CASSQGQGVLVEQYF	TGTGCCAGCAGCCAAGGGCAGGGGGTTCTAGTAGAGCAGTACTTC	TRBD1	TRBV7-6	TRBJ2-7	.
CASSPIPTNEKLFF	TGTGCCAGCAGCCCAATTCCAACTAATGAAAAACTGTTTTTT	.	TRBV27	TRBJ1-4	.
CASRRTSESYNEQFF	TGCGCCAGCAGAAGGACTAGCGAGTCCTACAATGAGCAGTTCTTC	TRBD2	TRBV10-2	TRBJ2-1	.
CASRATTLFGNTIYF	TGCGCCAGCAGAGCTACGACATTATTTGGAAACACCATATATTTT	.	TRBV10-2	TRBJ1-3	.
CASSFGDKDREQSAQHF	TGTGCCAGCAGCTTCGGGGATAAAGACAGGGAGCAATCAGCCCAGCATTTT	TRBD1	TRBV28	TRBJ1-5	.
CASSLVGVLNTEAFF	TGTGCCAGCAGCTTAGTCGGTGTCCTGAACACTGAAGCTTTCTTT	.	TRBV7-6	TRBJ1-1	.
CASIGVKQYF	TGTGCCAGCATAGGAGTGAAGCAGTACTTC	.	TRBV28	TRBJ2-7	.
CASSFGDRVNPEQFF	TGTGCCAGCAGTTTTGGGGACAGGGTGAACCCTGAGCAGTTCTTC	TRBD1	TRBV28	TRBJ2-1	.
CASSSGNGLQETQYF	TGTGCCAGCTCATCAGGTAATGGACTTCAAGAGACCCAGTACTTC	.	TRBV18	TRBJ2-5	.
CASSLVGSSGRVNEQFF	TGTGCCAGCAGCTTAGTGGGATCTAGCGGGAGAGTCAATGAGCAGTTCTTC	TRBD2	TRBV7-2	TRBJ2-1	.